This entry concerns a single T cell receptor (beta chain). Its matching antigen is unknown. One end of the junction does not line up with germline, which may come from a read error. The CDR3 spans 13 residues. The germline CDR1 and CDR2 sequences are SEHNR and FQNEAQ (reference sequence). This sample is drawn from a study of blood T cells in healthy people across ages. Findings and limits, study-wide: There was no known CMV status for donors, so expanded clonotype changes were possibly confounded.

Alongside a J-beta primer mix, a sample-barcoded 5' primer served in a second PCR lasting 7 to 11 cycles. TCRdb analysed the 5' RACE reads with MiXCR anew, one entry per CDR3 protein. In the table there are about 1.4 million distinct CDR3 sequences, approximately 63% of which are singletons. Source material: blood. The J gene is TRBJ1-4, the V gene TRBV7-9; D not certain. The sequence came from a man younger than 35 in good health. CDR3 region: CASSQKYNEKLFF. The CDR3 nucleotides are TGCGCCAGCAGCCAGAAGTATAATGAAAAACTGTTTTTT.